Listed below are T cell receptor beta chains from one sample, sequenced in a study of blood T cell repertoires in COVID-19. Profiled with immunoSEQ multiplex PCR; TCRdb holds only in-frame clones, not every one. The sample lists fewer than 250,000 clones; around 87% were seen once. Sequencing was done on a sample of PBMCs or T cells enriched from blood (not recorded which). The receptors shown here come from a man under 40 in a cohort exposed to, infected with or recovered from COVID-19 (not recorded which). The CDR3 runs from the conserved cysteine through the conserved F or W. The order of the fields is CDR3 DNA, CDR3 protein, D gene, V gene, clone size, J gene. D genes are given only for firm matches. Rows give clone size only sometimes, using once, few, many, or a class for an expanded clone.

TGTGCCAGCAGCTTAGCGACAGGGGACTCCTACGAGCAGTACTTC CASSLATGDSYEQYF TRBD1 TRBV7-9 few TRBJ2-7
TGTGCCAGTAGTATACTAGCGGGAGGGCCCTACGAGCAGTACTTC CASSILAGGPYEQYF TRBD2 TRBV19 few TRBJ2-7
TGTGCCAGCACCCTGGGGGGAGTCTACGAGCAGTACTTC CASTLGGVYEQYF - TRBV6-6 - TRBJ2-7
TGCGCCAGCAGCTTCTTAGTAGGAGCCCGGATCTACGAGCAGTACTTC CASSFLVGARIYEQYF - TRBV5-1 once TRBJ2-7
TGTGCCAGCAGCTTGGACAGCTCCTATGGCTACACCTTC CASSLDSSYGYTF - TRBV5-6 once TRBJ1-2
TGTGCCAGCAGCTTCGGGGAAGGCTACACCTTC CASSFGEGYTF - TRBV7-9 - TRBJ1-2
TGCAGCGCCAACAGGGGTCCCTACGAGCAGTACTTC CSANRGPYEQYF TRBD1 TRBV29-1 - TRBJ2-7
TGTGCCACCCACCCGGGACAGGGAGGGCACCAGCCCCAGCATTTT CATHPGQGGHQPQHF TRBD1 TRBV19 - TRBJ1-5
TGCGCCAGCAGGCGTCCGTCAATTCAAGAGACCCAGTACTTC CASRRPSIQETQYF - TRBV5-1 - TRBJ2-5
TGTGCCACCAGTGATCTTTCAGCGGGAGGGCCCGATGACGCCTACAATGAGCAGTTCTTC CATSDLSAGGPDDAYNEQFF TRBD2 TRBV24-1 - TRBJ2-1
TGTGCCAGCAGTGACCCCAGGGGCCCCGGGGAGCTGTTTTTT CASSDPRGPGELFF - TRBV6-1 - TRBJ2-2
TGTGCCACCAGTGATCCCTCACGAGGGTCGGCTGGCTACACCTTC CATSDPSRGSAGYTF - TRBV24-1 - TRBJ1-2
TGTGCCAGCAGCGAGGGGTATGTTGGCTACACCTTC CASSEGYVGYTF - TRBV9 - TRBJ1-2
TGTGCCACCAGTGGTCGACAGGGTTCTCTCAATGAGCAGTTCTTC CATSGRQGSLNEQFF TRBD1 TRBV24-1 - TRBJ2-1
TGTGCCAGCTCACCGGTTGGGCAGGTGAGTGGCAATCAGCCCCAGCATTTT CASSPVGQVSGNQPQHF - TRBV18 many TRBJ1-5
TGTGCCAGCAGCTCGACAGGGATAGCCGAAGCTTTCTTT CASSSTGIAEAFF TRBD1 TRBV11-3 - TRBJ1-1
TGTGCCAGCAGTTTTTCTGTTAACTATGGCTACACCTTC CASSFSVNYGYTF - TRBV6-5 - TRBJ1-2
TGCGCCAGCAGCTTGGCGAGCGGGGCCCCCTACGAGCAGTACTTC CASSLASGAPYEQYF TRBD2 TRBV5-1 once TRBJ2-7
TGTGCCAGCAGTGAAGTCGGTAACTATGGCTACACCTTC CASSEVGNYGYTF - TRBV6-1 - TRBJ1-2
TGTGCCAGCAGTCAGGGGGACAGACAGACCGAGCAGTACTTC CASSQGDRQTEQYF TRBD1 TRBV9 - TRBJ2-7
TGTGCCAGCAGCCTCGACAGGGGCCCCACAGATACGCAGTATTTT CASSLDRGPTDTQYF TRBD1 TRBV7-9 - TRBJ2-3
TGTGCCAGCAGCGGGGGGTGGGGCCTTGCGGAATATAGCACAGATACGCAGTATTTT CASSGGWGLAEYSTDTQYF - TRBV21-1 - TRBJ2-3
TGTGCCAGCAGTTACCGGGCTAGGGGCGAGCAGTACTTC CASSYRARGEQYF - TRBV6-5 - TRBJ2-7
TGTGCCAGCAGCTTAGGAACAGGGCTGTCCTACGAGCAGTACTTC CASSLGTGLSYEQYF - TRBV7-8 once TRBJ2-7
TGTGCCAGCATGGCAAACTCCTACGAGCAGTACTTC CASMANSYEQYF - TRBV12-3/TRBV12-4 - TRBJ2-7
TGTGCCAGCAGCTTAGGTGTGGCCGGCAATCAGCCCCAGCATTTT CASSLGVAGNQPQHF - TRBV7-8 once TRBJ1-5
TGTGCCAGCAGAACTGCCTACGAGCAGTACTTC CASRTAYEQYF - TRBV28 - TRBJ2-7
TGTGCCAGTAGAGCGGACAGTCCGCCCTACGAGCAGTACTTC CASRADSPPYEQYF - TRBV19 - TRBJ2-7
TGTGCCAGCAGCTTATCGAGTAGCACAGATACGCAGTATTTT CASSLSSSTDTQYF - TRBV5-4 - TRBJ2-3
TGCAGCGTTGTTTGGGCCCACACTGAAGCTTTCTTT CSVVWAHTEAFF - TRBV29-1 - TRBJ1-1
TGTGCCAGCAGACAAGGGGGTTCTACTGAAGCTTTCTTT CASRQGGSTEAFF - TRBV28 - TRBJ1-1
TGCAGCGGTTCGACAGGGTCTAACTATGGCTACACCTTC CSGSTGSNYGYTF TRBD1 TRBV29-1 - TRBJ1-2
TGTGCCAGCAGCTTGGAAGTTGCGGAGTTTAGCACAGATACGCAGTATTTT CASSLEVAEFSTDTQYF - TRBV5-4 - TRBJ2-3
TGTGCCAGCAGTTCGGACAGGGAAACATTTAATGAAAAACTGTTTTTT CASSSDRETFNEKLFF TRBD1 TRBV5-6 - TRBJ1-4
TGTGCCAGTAGTAAAGGGACTAGCGGGAGAGGAAGGAGGAGCACAGATACGCAGTATTTT CASSKGTSGRGRRSTDTQYF TRBD2 TRBV19 - TRBJ2-3
TGTGCCAGAAGCTTGGATCCCCCTGGACAGGGCTCCTACAATGAGCAGTTCTTC CARSLDPPGQGSYNEQFF TRBD1 TRBV5-3 - TRBJ2-1